This is a list of T cell receptor beta chains from one sample in a study of blood T cell repertoires in COVID-19. Sequencing was performed with immunoSEQ multiplex PCR; in TCRdb, only in-frame clones are kept and a portion is missing. The table shows under 200,000 clones, with 70% to 90% occurring only once. Sequenced input: peripheral blood. These receptors originate from a man in his 60s with acute or convalescent COVID-19. Each CDR3 is given with its conserved first and last residue. Each record gives: CDR3 length, V gene, J gene, CDR3 protein.

len: 16
v_gene: TRBV5-1
j_gene: TRBJ2-5
CDR3aa: CASSLGSGTHQETQYF

len: 17
v_gene: TRBV30
j_gene: TRBJ2-1
CDR3aa: CAWTRYQTGVTYNEQFF

len: 12
v_gene: TRBV19
j_gene: TRBJ2-2
CDR3aa: CASSRVAGELFF

len: 17
v_gene: TRBV29-1
j_gene: TRBJ2-5
CDR3aa: CSVEDWGNAGLRETQYF

len: 16
v_gene: TRBV5-4
j_gene: TRBJ2-7
CDR3aa: CASSSTGRGSAYEQYF

len: 15
v_gene: TRBV28
j_gene: TRBJ1-2
CDR3aa: CASSPGGATNYGYTF

len: 11
v_gene: TRBV29-1
j_gene: TRBJ1-2
CDR3aa: CSVGTVYGYTF

len: 14
v_gene: TRBV24-1
j_gene: TRBJ2-3
CDR3aa: CATSSRGPADTQYF

len: 15
v_gene: TRBV2
j_gene: TRBJ2-1
CDR3aa: CASSILAGVLGEQFF

len: 13
v_gene: TRBV18
j_gene: TRBJ1-5
CDR3aa: CASSQSGNQPQHF

len: 13
v_gene: TRBV12-3/TRBV12-4
j_gene: TRBJ1-2
CDR3aa: CASRQTGADGYTF

len: 14
v_gene: TRBV5-1
j_gene: TRBJ2-1
CDR3aa: CASSLFRRDSEQFF

len: 17
v_gene: TRBV7-3
j_gene: TRBJ2-3
CDR3aa: CASSPPPSSGRSDTQYF

len: 17
v_gene: TRBV6-1
j_gene: TRBJ2-1
CDR3aa: CASSERGGRAQYNEQFF

len: 16
v_gene: TRBV18
j_gene: TRBJ1-2
CDR3aa: CASSRMDRALNYGYTF

len: 13
v_gene: TRBV28
j_gene: TRBJ2-7
CDR3aa: CASKQQGAYEQYF

len: 14
v_gene: TRBV6-1
j_gene: TRBJ1-2
CDR3aa: CASSEWAGNYGYTF

len: 13
v_gene: TRBV18
j_gene: TRBJ1-2
CDR3aa: CASSPLAGSGYTF

len: 14
v_gene: TRBV2
j_gene: TRBJ1-5
CDR3aa: CASSPRGGSQPQHF

len: 14
v_gene: TRBV6-4
j_gene: TRBJ1-6
CDR3aa: CASSEIRGGSPLHF

len: 13
v_gene: TRBV6-5
j_gene: TRBJ1-5
CDR3aa: CASSPWGDQPQHF

len: 15
v_gene: TRBV9
j_gene: TRBJ2-7
CDR3aa: CASSPLGGGEYEQYF

len: 15
v_gene: TRBV18
j_gene: TRBJ1-4
CDR3aa: CASSDLGGSGEKLFF

len: 12
v_gene: TRBV19
j_gene: TRBJ2-1
CDR3aa: CASSMRGGEQFF

len: 15
v_gene: TRBV7-2
j_gene: TRBJ1-4
CDR3aa: CASSSRDRGDEKLFF